The subject of this entry is one TCR beta chain. This sample was included in a study of T cells in Graves' hyperthyroidism and ophthalmopathy. Clinical symptoms, serum thyroxine and TRAb, thyroid ultrasound and orbital computed tomography together formed the diagnostic basis. The source material, RNA transcripts, was used to amplify TCR beta CDR3 regions. HTBI primers drove first-round RT-PCR of the TCR CDR3. MiXCR was run by TCRdb on the multiplex PCR reads, yielding one entry per CDR3 protein. The repertoire has 500,000 to 800,000 distinct CDR3 sequences, over 40% of them found once; the top ten carry about 7.2%. V gave up 7 bases and J gave up 5 bases; unmatched junction bases: 8. Germline lookup yields CDR1 SGHVS and CDR2 FQNEAQ. This CDR3 has 15 amino acids.

Sequenced: peripheral blood or thyroid tissue (not recorded which). The source is an adult man with Graves' disease, either hyperthyroidism or ophthalmopathy (not recorded which). V is TRBV7-8 and J is TRBJ1-6, with TRBD1 identical over 7 bases. The CDR3 DNA follows: TGTGCCAGCACCGCTTCCGGGACAGATAATTCACCCCTCCACTTT. This translates into CASTASGTDNSPLHF.